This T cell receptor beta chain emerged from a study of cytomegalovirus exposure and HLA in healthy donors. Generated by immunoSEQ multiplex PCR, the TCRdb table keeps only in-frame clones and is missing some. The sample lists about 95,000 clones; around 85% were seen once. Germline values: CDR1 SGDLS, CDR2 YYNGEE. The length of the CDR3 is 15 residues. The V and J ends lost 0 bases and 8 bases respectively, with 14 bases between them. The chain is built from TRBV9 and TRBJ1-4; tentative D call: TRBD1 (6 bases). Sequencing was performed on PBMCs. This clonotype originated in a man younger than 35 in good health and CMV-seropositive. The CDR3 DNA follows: TGTGCCAGCAGCGTAGGGGGGCGAGTGCGAGAAAAACTGTTTTTT. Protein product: CASSVGGRVREKLFF.